One sample yielded the 13 T cell receptor gamma chains listed below, sequenced in a study of human gamma delta and Vdelta1 T cells. TCRdb fed the PCR reads into CATT to redo clone calling. The sample lists about 3,900 gamma-chain clones, approximately 15% occurring once. These receptors' antigens are unknown. Sequenced sample: Vdelta1 gamma-delta T cells from blood grown in culture (DOT cells). The receptors shown here come from a human donor in good health.

This clone is medium-sized by share. The chain uses TRGV4 and TRGJ1 or TRGJ2. This CDR3 has 13 residues. CDR1 EGSTGY and CDR2 YDSYTSSV come from the germline V gene. J was trimmed by 4 bases and V by 0 bases; bases with no gene match: 3. The chain's CDR3 is CATWDGRYYKKLF. The CDR3 DNA is TGTGCCACCTGGGATGGGCGGTATTATAAGAAACTCTTT.

In the case of this clone: A read error may be the cause here, since a much bigger clone is one base away. The genes are TRGV9 and TRGJ1 or TRGJ2. With 1 base clipped from V and 6 bases from J, the junction kept 3 bases outside the gene matches. This CDR3 contains 12 residues. Germline V lookup: CDR1 GITISATS, CDR2 ISYDGTV (reference sequence). CDR3 in amino acids: CALWEVSYKKLF. In DNA, the CDR3 is TGTGCCTTGTGGGAGGTTTCTTATAAGAAACTCTTT.

This chain uses TRGV4 with TRGJ1 or TRGJ2. The V gene end was trimmed by 0 bases and the J gene end by 6 bases; junction bases not matched to a gene: 8. This CDR3 region has 14 residues. CDR1 is EGSTGY, CDR2 YDSYTSSV, per germline. The CDR3 reads CATWDGPLCYKKLF. The CDR3 DNA sequence: TGTGCCACCTGGGATGGGCCCCTTTGTTATAAGAAACTCTTT.

Only a few counts were recorded for this clone. J is TRGJ1 or TRGJ2 and V is TRGV2. Germline V gives CDR1 EGSNGY, CDR2 YDSYNSKV. The CDR3 runs to 11 residues. V was pared by 5 bases and J by 8 bases, with 6 bases of the junction left unmatched. The DNA of the CDR3 is TGTGCCACCTGGGCGGGGCATAAGAAACTCTTT. The encoded protein is CATWAGHKKLF.

The chain is built from TRGV3 and TRGJ1 or TRGJ2. Germline assignment: CDR1 VTNTFY and CDR2 YDVSTARD (reference sequence). Trimming cost V 0 bases and J 3 bases; bases outside gene matches: 11. The CDR3 length is 16 residues. CDR3 bases: TGTGCCACCTGGGACAGGCCTTCCGTGAGTTATTATAAGAAACTCTTT. Translated: CATWDRPSVSYYKKLF.

This clone appeared a few times. This chain uses TRGV2 with TRGJ1 or TRGJ2. In germline, CDR1 is EGSNGY, CDR2 YDSYNSKV. J lost 7 bases, V lost 0 bases, and 3 bases had no gene match. The CDR3 sequence is 12 residues long. DNA of the CDR3: TGTGCCACCTGGGACGGGCCATATAAGAAACTCTTT. Translated: CATWDGPYKKLF.

The table lists this clone with a few counts. The chain couples TRGV4 to TRGJ1 or TRGJ2. This CDR3 has 13 amino acids. Looked up from germline, CDR1 is EGSTGY and CDR2 is YDSYTSSV. The V segment lost 6 bases and the J segment 1 base; nucleotides outside the gene matches: 6. The CDR3 loop reads CATWTHNYYKKLF. Written as DNA, the CDR3 is TGTGCCACCTGGACACATAATTATTATAAGAAACTCTTT.

The chain is built from TRGV9 and TRGJ1 or TRGJ2. CDR1 is GITISATS, CDR2 ISYDGTV, per germline (reference sequence). V was pared by 0 bases and J by 9 bases, with 8 bases of the junction left unmatched. This CDR3 is 13 amino acids long. The CDR3 DNA reads TGTGCCTTGTGGGAGGTGCATATAGGTAAGAAACTCTTT. It translates to CALWEVHIGKKLF.

Sample share makes this clone medium-sized. Other DNA sequences in this sample translate to the same CDR3. The V gene is TRGV2, the J gene TRGJ1 or TRGJ2. The CDR3 contains 13 residues. Trimming took 0 bases from V and 3 from J; bases not matched to a gene: 2. Germline V gene lookup returns CDR1 EGSNGY and CDR2 YDSYNSKV. The chain's CDR3 is CATWDGSYYKKLF. CDR3 bases: TGTGCCACCTGGGACGGGAGTTATTATAAGAAACTCTTT.

The V and J genes are TRGV10 and TRGJ1 or TRGJ2. TRGV10 has ORF status, its function being uncertain. This CDR3 has 13 amino acids. V lost 8 bases, J lost 0 bases, and 5 bases stayed unmatched. In DNA, the CDR3 is TGTGCTGCGTGGGACCCGAATTATTATAAGAAACTCTTT. Encoded protein: CAAWDPNYYKKLF.

The gene calls are TRGV2 and TRGJ1 or TRGJ2. There are 13 residues in the CDR3. From germline, CDR1 is EGSNGY and CDR2 YDSYNSKV. V was pared by 4 bases and J by 0 bases, with 3 bases of the junction left unmatched. CDR3 DNA: TGTGCCACCTGGGATCCGAATTATTATAAGAAACTCTTT. Amino acid sequence: CATWDPNYYKKLF.

This clone was seen only a few times. The chain recombines TRGV8 with TRGJP2. Per germline, CDR1 VENAVY and CDR2 YDSYNSRV. This CDR3 comprises 11 residues. With V trimmed by 2 bases and J by 14 bases, 5 bases remained unmatched. The CDR3 DNA is TGTGCCACCTGGGATAAACAAATCAAGACGTTT. Translating it yields CATWDKQIKTF.

This clone is labeled as medium-sized. The chain recombines TRGV3 with TRGJ1 or TRGJ2. CDR3 size: 13 residues. CDR1 is VTNTFY and CDR2 is YDVSTARD in the germline V gene (reference sequence). Trimming at V came to 3 bases and at J to 3 bases, leaving 5 bases not matched to a gene. The CDR3 region has the DNA TGTGCCACCTGGGACGAAGGTTATTATAAGAAACTCTTT. Its protein is CATWDEGYYKKLF.